This TCR beta chain came from a study of early T cells in non-severe SARS-CoV-2 infection. Overall study results and limits: Lookups in VDJdb leaned toward anti-spike CD8 responses and missed private and CD4 specificities.

Attachment of unique molecular identifiers to individual cDNA molecules was performed. TCRdb re-derived calls from the 5' RACE reads in MiXCR, one entry per CDR3 protein. The data hold roughly 58,000 distinct CDR3 sequences, with approximately 6.2% observed a single time. This clonotype was seen a handful of times. Antigen unknown. The sequence came from an adult who was a healthcare worker with PCR-confirmed SARS-CoV-2 infection or an uninfected control (not recorded which). The sequenced sample was whole blood.

CDR3 sequence reads: CASSYTRTDHSYEQYF. CDR3 coding DNA: TGTGCCAGCAGTTACACGCGGACAGACCACTCCTACGAGCAGTACTTC. The chain couples TRBV6-2 or TRBV6-3 to TRBJ2-7; TRBD1 is a possible D gene (6 bases). V was trimmed by 2 bases and J by 0 bases, leaving 14 bases between them. The CDR3 runs 16 residues. Germline CDR1 and CDR2: MNHEY and SVGEGT.